The 16 T cell receptor beta chains listed next were all sequenced from one sample in a study of cytomegalovirus exposure and HLA in healthy donors. The PCR was carried out with 60 Vbeta primers and 13 Jbeta primers. Profiled with immunoSEQ multiplex PCR; TCRdb holds only in-frame clones, not every one. The table shows some 170,000 clones, with roughly 79% occurring only once. Sequenced material: PBMCs. The origin of the receptors is a woman between 18 and 29 years old in good health and CMV-seropositive.

This clone was observed once. The chain uses TRBV9 and TRBJ1-1, with 8 bases aligning to TRBD1. The CDR3 consists of 15 residues. From germline, CDR1 is SGDLS and CDR2 YYNGEE. Trimming removed 9 bases from V and 1 base from J; junction bases left unmatched: 11. CDR3 sequence: CATAPSQGANTEAFF. The CDR3 bases are TGTGCCACTGCACCCTCGCAGGGGGCGAACACTGAAGCTTTCTTT.

The rearrangement links TRBV28 to TRBJ2-7, with a possible D match to TRBD1 (6 bases). There are 14 residues in the CDR3. The ends were cut back, 3 bases at V and 6 bases at J, with 15 bases in the middle. Germline CDR1 reads MDHEN; CDR2 reads SYDVKM. DNA for the CDR3: TGTGCCAGCAGTTTGTACAGGGCGTTGGGCGAGCAGTACTTC. Translated, it gives CASSLYRALGEQYF.

This clone showed up just once. V gene TRBV15 combines with J gene TRBJ2-7, with D possibly matching TRBD1 (6 bases). The germline CDR1 and CDR2 sequences are LNHNV and YYDKDF (reference sequence). The CDR3 spans 13 residues. V was shortened by 1 base and J by 5 bases, with 9 bases between the two germline ends. In nucleotides, the CDR3 is TGTGCCACCAGCAGAGGGACAGCCCACGAGCAGTACTTC. This encodes CATSRGTAHEQYF.

This chain links TRBV2 with TRBJ2-3; possible D gene TRBD2, 5 bases. The CDR3 spans 14 residues. With 5 bases removed from V and 3 bases from J, the gap between germline ends came to 12 bases. Germline assignment: CDR1 SNHLY and CDR2 FYNNEI. CDR3 protein: CASSPTGLTDTQYF. The CDR3 region has the DNA TGTGCCAGCAGTCCAACGGGGTTGACAGATACGCAGTATTTT.

The gene calls are TRBV19 and TRBJ2-7; TRBD2 might be the D (5 bases). Germline V lookup: CDR1 LNHDA, CDR2 SQIVND (reference sequence). V was shortened by 5 bases and J by 0 bases, with 17 bases between the two germline ends. This CDR3 comprises 16 residues. The CDR3 region is CASSPSSSPSSYEQYF. The DNA of the CDR3 is TGTGCCAGTAGTCCATCTAGCAGCCCTTCCTCCTACGAGCAGTACTTC.

The rearrangement links TRBV9 to TRBJ2-1; 7 bases fit TRBD1. The CDR3 consists of 13 residues. Germline V gives CDR1 SGDLS, CDR2 YYNGEE. Germline trimming cut 3 bases from V and 6 bases from J; bases unmatched to any gene: 3. CDR3 sequence (DNA): TGTGCCAGCAGCGAGGGGGCACTCAATGAGCAGTTCTTC. Amino acids: CASSEGALNEQFF.

A word on this clone: An end of the junction differs from the germline gene, which may be a read error. The chain joins TRBV7-7 to TRBJ2-1, with 11 bases fitting TRBD2. CDR1 and CDR2 (germline): SSHAT, FNYEAQ (reference sequence). The CDR3 sequence is 14 residues long. The CDR3 bases are TGTGCTAGCAGCTTAGCGGGGGGGTTCAATGAGCAGTTCTTC. Amino acids: CASSLAGGFNEQFF.

V is TRBV15 and J is TRBJ2-1, with 8 bases identical to TRBD1. J lost 9 bases, V lost 5 bases, and 12 bases had no gene match. Germline CDR1 is LNHNV and CDR2 is YYDKDF (reference sequence). CDR3 length: 15 amino acids. The CDR3 here is CATSDGQGYGGEQFF. In DNA, the CDR3 is TGTGCCACCAGCGACGGACAGGGTTATGGGGGTGAGCAGTTCTTC. The full variable domain, with the rest looked up from reference TRBV15 and TRBJ2-1, is DAMVIQNPRYQVTQFGKPVTLSCSQTLNHNVMYWYQQKSSQAPKLLFHYYDKDFNNEADTPDNFQSRRPNTSFCFLDIRSPGLGDTAMYLCATSDGQGYGGEQFFGPGTRLTVL.

The chain couples TRBV29-1 to TRBJ1-5; D uncertain. Germline V gene sequence: CDR1 SQVTM, CDR2 ANQGSEA. This CDR3 contains 18 residues. The V end lost 7 bases, the J end lost 1 base, and 26 bases lay between the germline ends. CDR3: CSAICDVRCLLSNQPQHF. The CDR3 DNA reads TGCAGCGCAATCTGCGATGTTCGATGCCTATTGAGCAATCAGCCCCAGCATTTT.

This clone was seen just once. The V and J genes are TRBV5-6 and TRBJ2-7, with 12 bases matching TRBD1. CDR1 is SGHDT, CDR2 YYEEEE, per germline. The CDR3 spans 18 residues. The V segment lost 4 bases and the J segment 1 base; nucleotides outside the gene matches: 12. CDR3 DNA: TGTGCCAGCAGCGCCCCGGGACAGGGGGCGCCTATATCCTACGAGCAGTACTTC. Translation gives CASSAPGQGAPISYEQYF. Full variable domain (remainder filled in from reference TRBV5-6 and TRBJ2-7): DAGVTQSPTHLIKTRGQQVTLRCSPKSGHDTVSWYQQALGQGPQFIFQYYEEEERQRGNFPDRFSGHQFPNYSSELNVNALLLGDSALYLCASSAPGQGAPISYEQYFGPGTRLTVT.

The chain is built from TRBV4-2 and TRBJ2-5; D remains unclear. Trimming cost V 1 base and J 5 bases, with 14 bases left between them. The CDR3 runs to 15 residues. Germline assignment: CDR1 LGHNA and CDR2 YNFKEQ. CDR3 sequence: CASSQAQGLGETQYF. The CDR3 coding sequence is TGTGCCAGCAGCCAAGCACAAGGTCTCGGGGAGACCCAGTACTTC.

V gene TRBV13 combines with J gene TRBJ2-3, with 11 bases that match TRBD2. V lost 4 bases and J lost 3; bases outside the gene matches: 9. This CDR3 contains 17 residues. Germline assignment: CDR1 PRHDT and CDR2 FYEKMQ (reference sequence). The CDR3 region is CASSSRLAGGLTDTQYF. The CDR3 nucleotides read TGTGCCAGCAGCTCTCGGTTAGCGGGGGGGCTGACAGATACGCAGTATTTT.

This clone was detected once. This chain connects TRBV11-2 to TRBJ2-1; 7 nucleotides match TRBD1. Looked up from germline, CDR1 is SGHAT and CDR2 is FQNNGV. The CDR3 has 15 amino acids. V was clipped by 3 bases and J by 7 bases; unmatched bases: 9. CDR3 in DNA: TGTGCCAGCAGCTTGACCGGGACAGCTAATAATGAGCAGTTCTTC. It yields the protein CASSLTGTANNEQFF.

The chain couples TRBV7-6 to TRBJ2-5; 7 positions match TRBD2. J lost 3 bases, V lost 1 base, and 20 bases had no gene match. CDR1 SGHVS and CDR2 FNYEAQ come from the germline V gene. The CDR3 consists of 20 residues. The CDR3 is CASSLVPFNRVGGVEETQYF. The DNA for the CDR3 is TGTGCCAGCAGCTTAGTCCCGTTTAATCGGGTGGGAGGGGTGGAAGAGACCCAGTACTTC.

V and J are TRBV10-2 and TRBJ1-5; 7 positions match TRBD1. The CDR3 is 12 residues long. V shed 3 bases, J shed 7 bases, and the junction held 0 bases outside the gene matches. Germline CDR1 reads WSHSY; CDR2 reads SAAADI. CDR3 loop: CASSEGGQPQHF. The CDR3 DNA reads as TGCGCCAGCAGTGAAGGGGGCCAGCCCCAGCATTTT.

This clone showed up just a few times. The CDR3 region is CASSPGTGGSLSYEQYF. DNA for the CDR3: TGTGCCAGTAGTCCCGGGACAGGAGGCTCACTTTCCTACGAGCAGTACTTC. The J gene is TRBJ2-7, the V gene TRBV19; 8 nucleotides agree with TRBD1. The CDR3 covers 17 residues. V lost 5 bases to trimming and J lost 1 base; unmatched junction nucleotides: 13. Germline values: CDR1 LNHDA, CDR2 SQIVND (reference sequence). Full variable domain (missing parts from reference TRBV19 and TRBJ2-7): DGGITQSPKYLFRKEGQNVTLSCEQNLNHDAMYWYRQDPGQGLRLIYYSQIVNDFQKGDIAEGYSVSREKKESFPLTVTSAQKNPTAFYLCASSPGTGGSLSYEQYFGPGTRLTVT.